This TCR beta chain is drawn from a study of shared clonotypes between healthy human individuals. Background on the study: Aged 18 to 49, the donors were a couple of women and three men. Study-wide points: Estimated richness was generally greater in naive than memory subsets.

Germline V lookup: CDR1 MNHNY, CDR2 SVGAGI (reference sequence). This CDR3 has 11 residues. With 6 bases removed from V and 12 bases from J, the gap between germline ends came to 12 bases. Every donor was a Caucasian adult from Nashville, Tennessee. The repertoire was sequenced with immunoSEQ multiplex PCR; TCRdb's copy has only in-frame clones and lacks some. Of over 2 million clones in the sample, 85% to 95% were seen once. Of note for this clone: Its antigen remains unidentified.

The clonotype comes from a man in his late teens or twenties in good health. Material: naive CD4+ T cells sorted from blood. Subset denoted: CD45RA+ positively selected. The chain joins TRBV6-6 to TRBJ2-1; no clear D gene. CDR3 in amino acids: CASSPGRRQFF. The CDR3 DNA reads as TGTGCCAGCAGCCCCGGCCGGAGGCAGTTCTTC.